This TCR beta chain was recovered during a study of graft-versus-host responses after intestinal transplantation. About the study: All recipients were transplanted with multivisceral, liver-intestinal, or isolated intestinal grafts.

Notes on the study in general: Peak GvH clone levels in circulation were associated with early post-transplant HvG declines.

As concerns this clone: Its antigen is as yet unknown.

The data were produced by immunoSEQ multiplex PCR, yet TCRdb's version contains in-frame clones alone and is incomplete. The table shows approximately 77,000 clones, with roughly nine tenths occurring only once. Trimming left V 4 bases short and J 2 bases short, with 17 bases between. The CDR3 has 16 residues. Germline V gene data show CDR1 as SGHRS and CDR2 as YFSETQ. Source: unstimulated CD4+ T cells sorted from spleen or lymph node cells, taken before intestinal transplant. The genes are TRBV5-1 and TRBJ2-3; D is perhaps TRBD2 (7 bases). The clonotype comes from a human donor who received an intestinal transplant. This CDR3 is CASSPIPGGPTDTQYF. The CDR3 DNA reads as TGCGCCAGCAGCCCAATTCCCGGGGGGCCCACAGATACGCAGTATTTT.